This T cell receptor (beta chain) was observed in a study of graft-versus-host responses after intestinal transplantation. This CDR3 is 13 amino acids long. CDR1 MNHEY and CDR2 SVGAGI come from the germline V gene. TCRdb's table, derived via immunoSEQ multiplex PCR, lists solely in-frame clones and lacks some. The sample lists around 10,000 clones; roughly 27% were seen once. The material was alloreactive CD4+ T cells from a mixed lymphocyte reaction culture, obtained before intestinal transplant. The subset denotes: CFSE-low proliferating T cells sorted from approximately 6-day pre-transplant mixed lymphocyte reaction (GvH or HvG direction). The chain links TRBV6-5 to TRBJ2-5, with TRBD2 as a possible D gene (5 bases). TRBJ2-7 explains the end of the DNA better; the J call may be wrong. This clonotype was obtained from a human patient who received an intestinal transplant. CDR3 in DNA: TGTGCCAGCAATGAAGCGGCCTCCTACGAGCAGTACTTC. Protein sequence: CASNEAASYEQYF.